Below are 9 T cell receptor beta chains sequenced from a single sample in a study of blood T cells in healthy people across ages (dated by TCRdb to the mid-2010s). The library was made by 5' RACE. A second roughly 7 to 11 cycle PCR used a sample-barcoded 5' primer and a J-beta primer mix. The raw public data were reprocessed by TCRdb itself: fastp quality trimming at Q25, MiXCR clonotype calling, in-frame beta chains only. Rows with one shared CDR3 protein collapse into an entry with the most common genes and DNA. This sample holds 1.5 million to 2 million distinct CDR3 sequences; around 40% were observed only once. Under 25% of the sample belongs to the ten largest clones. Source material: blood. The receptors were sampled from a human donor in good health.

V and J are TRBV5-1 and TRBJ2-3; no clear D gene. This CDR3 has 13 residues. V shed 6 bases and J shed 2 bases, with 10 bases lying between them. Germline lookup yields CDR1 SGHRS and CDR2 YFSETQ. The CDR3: CASTDLPTDTQYF. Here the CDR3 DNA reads TGCGCCAGCACAGACTTACCCACAGATACGCAGTATTTT.

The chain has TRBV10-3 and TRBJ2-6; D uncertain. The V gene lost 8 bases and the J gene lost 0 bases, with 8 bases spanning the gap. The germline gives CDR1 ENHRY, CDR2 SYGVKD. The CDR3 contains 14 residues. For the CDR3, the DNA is TGTGCCATCCCAGGTAGCTCTGGGGCCAACGTCCTGACTTTC. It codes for CAIPGSSGANVLTF.

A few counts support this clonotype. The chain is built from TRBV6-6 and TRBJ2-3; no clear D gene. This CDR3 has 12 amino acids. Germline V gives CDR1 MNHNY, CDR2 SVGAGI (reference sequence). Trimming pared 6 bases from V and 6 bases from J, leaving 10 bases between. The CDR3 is CASSSTPDTQYF. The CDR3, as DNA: TGTGCCAGCAGCTCGACCCCGGATACGCAGTATTTT.

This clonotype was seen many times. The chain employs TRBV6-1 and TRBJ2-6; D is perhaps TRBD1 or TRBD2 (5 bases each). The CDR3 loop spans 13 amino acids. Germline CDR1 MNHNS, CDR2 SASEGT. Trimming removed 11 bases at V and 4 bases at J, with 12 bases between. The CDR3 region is CAAGASGANVLTF. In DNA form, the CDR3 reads TGTGCCGCCGGGGCATCAGGGGCCAACGTCCTGACTTTC.

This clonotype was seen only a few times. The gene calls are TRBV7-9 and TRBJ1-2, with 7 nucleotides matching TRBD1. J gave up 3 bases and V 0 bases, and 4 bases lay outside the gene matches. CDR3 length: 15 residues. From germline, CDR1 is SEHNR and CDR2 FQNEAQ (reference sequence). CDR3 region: CASSLAGQAYYGYTF. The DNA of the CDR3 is TGTGCCAGCAGCTTAGCCGGACAGGCGTACTATGGCTACACCTTC.

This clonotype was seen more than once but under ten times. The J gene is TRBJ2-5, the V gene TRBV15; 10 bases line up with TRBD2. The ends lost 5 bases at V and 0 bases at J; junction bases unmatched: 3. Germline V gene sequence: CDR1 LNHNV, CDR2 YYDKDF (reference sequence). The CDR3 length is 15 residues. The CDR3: CATSAGLADQETQYF. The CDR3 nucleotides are TGTGCCACCAGCGCCGGACTAGCGGACCAAGAGACCCAGTACTTC. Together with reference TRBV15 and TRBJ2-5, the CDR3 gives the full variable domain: DAMVIQNPRYQVTQFGKPVTLSCSQTLNHNVMYWYQQKSSQAPKLLFHYYDKDFNNEADTPDNFQSRRPNTSFCFLDIRSPGLGDTAMYLCATSAGLADQETQYFGPGTRLLVL.

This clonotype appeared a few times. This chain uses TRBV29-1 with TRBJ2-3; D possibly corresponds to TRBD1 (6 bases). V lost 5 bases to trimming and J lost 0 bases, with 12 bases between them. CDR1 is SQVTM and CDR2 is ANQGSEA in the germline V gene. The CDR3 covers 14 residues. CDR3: CSVQDRPSTDTQYF. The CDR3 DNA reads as TGCAGCGTTCAGGACAGACCAAGCACAGATACGCAGTATTTT.

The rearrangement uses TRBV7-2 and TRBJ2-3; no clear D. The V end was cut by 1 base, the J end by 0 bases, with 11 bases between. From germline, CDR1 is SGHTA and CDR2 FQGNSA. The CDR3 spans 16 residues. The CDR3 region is CASSLVVRLSTDTQYF. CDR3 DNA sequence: TGTGCCAGCAGCTTAGTGGTCAGGCTCAGCACAGATACGCAGTATTTT.

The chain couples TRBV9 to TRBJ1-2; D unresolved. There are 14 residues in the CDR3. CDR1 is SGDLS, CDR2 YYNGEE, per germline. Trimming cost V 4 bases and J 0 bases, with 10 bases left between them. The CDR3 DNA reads TGTGCCAGCAGCTCCGACTCAGCTAACTATGGCTACACCTTC. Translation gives CASSSDSANYGYTF.